This T cell receptor beta chain was retrieved from a study of blood T cells in healthy people across ages. The donors, all healthy, were Caucasians living in Russia, aged roughly 6 to 100. This clonotype was counted only a few times. Through a sample-barcoded 5' primer and a J-beta primer mix, a second PCR was run for about 6 to 11 cycles. Every sample gave at least 3 million paired-end reads containing CDR3. TCRdb recomputed calls from the 5' RACE reads with MiXCR, one row per CDR3 protein. The table has approximately 960,000 distinct CDR3 sequences, around 29% seen once. This CDR3 contains 13 residues. V lost 6 bases and J lost 4; bases outside the gene matches: 3. In addition, the sample was reused for a study of T cells of mothers and their children. That work contributes: The study obtained over 8 million TCR beta CDR3 reads per mother and 3 million to 3.5 million per child. Detection of persistent microchimeric T cell clones did not occur.

This clonotype was sampled from a woman in her thirties or forties in good health. This chain links TRBV12-3 or TRBV12-4 with TRBJ2-5; 9 positions match TRBD1. The sequenced sample consisted of blood. In DNA form, the CDR3 reads TGTGCCAGCAGAACAGGGGGCGCAGAGACCCAGTACTTC. This sequence encodes CASRTGGAETQYF.